This T cell receptor beta chain was obtained from a study of neurological immune-mediated disorders. The germline V and J ends were trimmed by 5 bases and 1 base, with 12 bases remaining between them. The CDR3 is 14 residues long. The germline V gene encodes CDR1 DFQATT and CDR2 SNEGSKA (reference sequence). TCRdb itself ran the 5' RACE reads through MiXCR, one entry per CDR3 protein. The data show tens of thousands of distinct CDR3 sequences, with under 10% seen just once and about 1.7% held by the top ten. Libraries used 2 million unsorted PBMCs kept frozen in RNAlater. In its sample, this clonotype was seen many times.

The clonotype was recovered from a man between 50 and 59 years old in good health. J is TRBJ1-3 and V is TRBV20-1, with D unclear. The sequenced sample consisted of PBMCs. The CDR3 nucleotides read TGCAGTGCTGGACTCGAAGCTTCTGGAAACACCATATATTTT. Translated: CSAGLEASGNTIYF.